This TCR beta chain was found in a study of liver allograft versus peripheral blood T cells. On the study more broadly: Intrahepatic T cell receptor repertoires from transplanted livers were compared against repertoires in recipients' peripheral blood.

This clonotype is medium-sized by share. Trimming stripped 0 bases from V and 0 bases from J, with 9 bases between. CDR1 is LNHNV, CDR2 YYDKDF, per germline (reference sequence). This CDR3 contains 16 residues. From the reads, TCRdb called clonotypes with MiXCR, one entry per CDR3 protein. The repertoire holds about 1,600 distinct CDR3 sequences, with roughly 15% as singletons. This sequence originates from a human patient who had a liver transplant. The T cells may come from the graft donor. This rearrangement joins TRBV15 to TRBJ2-1; no clear D. The CDR3 DNA reads as TGTGCCACCAGCAGAGATCTGGATAGCTCCTACAATGAGCAGTTCTTC. Amino acids: CATSRDLDSSYNEQFF.